The 16 T cell receptor beta chains in this list originate from one sample, sequenced in a study of cytomegalovirus exposure and HLA in healthy donors. The data were produced by immunoSEQ multiplex PCR, yet TCRdb's version contains in-frame clones alone and is incomplete. This sample yields 200,000 to 300,000 clones, of which approximately 86% are seen a single time; 0.95% to 1.5% belongs to the top ten. Sequencing was performed on PBMCs. Receptor source: a woman aged 25 to 39 in good health and CMV-seropositive.

A single count supports this clone. V is TRBV19 and J is TRBJ2-7; 12 bases agree with TRBD2. The CDR3 loop spans 16 amino acids. In germline, CDR1 is LNHDA, CDR2 SQIVND (reference sequence). V dropped 4 bases and J dropped 5; count of bases not matched to a gene: 9. CDR3 sequence: CASSTLAGGPHNEQYF. The CDR3 DNA follows: TGTGCCAGTAGTACCCTAGCGGGAGGGCCTCACAACGAGCAGTACTTC.

In regard to this clone: Germline and junction disagree at one end, which may indicate a read error. This chain joins TRBV2 and TRBJ2-1; D might be TRBD2 (6 bases). The CDR3 length is 13 residues. Germline assignment: CDR1 SNHLY and CDR2 FYNNEI. In nucleotides, the CDR3 is TGTGCCAGCACGAGGGGACTTCCTCAAGGGGAAATCTTC. Translating gives CASTRGLPQGEIF.

This chain connects TRBV4-2 to TRBJ2-3; 8 nucleotides match TRBD1. Per germline, CDR1 LGHNA and CDR2 YNFKEQ. This CDR3 comprises 17 residues. Unmatched junction bases numbered 9, after V lost 1 base and J lost 3 bases. CDR3 amino acids: CASSQAGNRGKTDTQYF. The DNA of the CDR3 is TGTGCCAGCAGCCAAGCGGGAAACAGGGGGAAGACAGATACGCAGTATTTT.

This clone was detected a few times. V usage is TRBV5-4 and J usage is TRBJ1-5; 9 bases line up with TRBD1. Unmatched junction bases numbered 8, after V lost 5 bases and J lost 5 bases. The CDR3 has 15 residues. CDR1 SGHNT and CDR2 YYREEE come from the germline V gene (reference sequence). The CDR3 DNA reads as TGTGCCAGCAGTCAAGGACAGGGGAGCGATCAGCCCCAGCATTTT. It encodes CASSQGQGSDQPQHF. Full variable domain (rest looked up from reference TRBV5-4 and TRBJ1-5): ETGVTQSPTHLIKTRGQQVTLRCSSQSGHNTVSWYQQALGQGPQFIFQYYREEENGRGNFPPRFSGLQFPNYSSELNVNALELDDSALYLCASSQGQGSDQPQHFGDGTRLSIL.

The chain is built from TRBV25-1 and TRBJ2-7; D may be TRBD1 (5 bases). CDR1 and CDR2 from the germline V gene are MGHDK and SYGVNS. V gave up 2 bases and J gave up 0 bases, with 5 bases separating them. The CDR3 consists of 13 residues. DNA for the CDR3: TGTGCCAGCAGTGAACAGGGCTCCTACGAGCAGTACTTC. Translation gives CASSEQGSYEQYF.

The chain is built from TRBV2 and TRBJ2-3, with 9 bases fitting TRBD1. The CDR3 totals 15 residues. Germline loops: CDR1 SNHLY, CDR2 FYNNEI. After removal of 5 bases from V and 2 bases from J, the junction contained 5 bases not matched to a gene. CDR3 in amino acids: CASSRDREITDTQYF. Here the CDR3 DNA reads TGTGCCAGCAGTCGGGACAGGGAAATCACAGATACGCAGTATTTT.

The table lists this clone with a few counts. This chain connects TRBV5-1 to TRBJ2-7, with D maybe TRBD1 (5 bases). The germline V gene encodes CDR1 SGHRS and CDR2 YFSETQ. With 4 bases removed from V and 7 bases from J, the gap between germline ends came to 12 bases. This CDR3 region has 12 residues. The DNA for the CDR3 is TGCGCCAGCAGCGTACAGGTGGGGGAGCAGTACTTC. Translating it yields CASSVQVGEQYF.

The chain carries TRBV6-1 and TRBJ1-4; 9 bases are a match to TRBD1. The CDR3 is made up of 14 amino acids. The J segment lost 4 bases and the V segment lost 6 bases, leaving 3 bases of the junction unmatched. Germline CDR1 MNHNS, CDR2 SASEGT. This CDR3 is CASRPGQGNEKLFF. The CDR3, as DNA: TGTGCCAGCAGGCCGGGACAGGGTAATGAAAAACTGTTTTTT.

The table lists this clone with a count of one. The CDR3 bases are TGTGCCACCAGCAGAGGCGGGGTCAGTACTGTAGGTAACTATGGCTACACCTTC. It yields the protein CATSRGGVSTVGNYGYTF. The chain recombines TRBV15 with TRBJ1-2; no definite D call. The CDR3 is 18 amino acids. The V end was cut by 1 base, the J end by 1 base, with 19 bases between. Germline values: CDR1 LNHNV, CDR2 YYDKDF (reference sequence).

The count of this clone is one. CDR3 DNA: TGTGCCAGTAGTGGTGCTGCAGGGTACGAGCAGTACTTC. This gives the protein CASSGAAGYEQYF. The J gene is TRBJ2-7, the V gene TRBV19; TRBD1 might be the D (5 bases). Trimming pared 5 bases from V and 4 bases from J, leaving 12 bases between. Germline CDR1 is LNHDA and CDR2 is SQIVND (reference sequence). This CDR3 spans 13 amino acids.

Comment on this clone: Other DNA sequences within the sample encode an identical CDR3. V and J are TRBV29-1 and TRBJ2-7, with D tentatively TRBD2 (6 bases). CDR3 size: 11 residues. V was pared by 5 bases and J by 2 bases, with 7 bases between. CDR1 SQVTM and CDR2 ANQGSEA come from the germline V gene. In DNA form, the CDR3 reads TGCAGCGTTCGCGGGACCTACGAGCAGTACTTC. Its protein is CSVRGTYEQYF.

This sequence joins TRBV10-3 and TRBJ1-1, with D perhaps matching TRBD1 (6 bases). The length of the CDR3 is 14 residues. V lost 8 bases and J lost 3, with 16 bases in between. Per the germline V gene, CDR1 is ENHRY and CDR2 is SYGVKD. CDR3 bases: TGTGCCATCGCCTTCAGGGGATCGGACACTGAAGCTTTCTTT. Residues: CAIAFRGSDTEAFF.

V usage is TRBV5-1 and J usage is TRBJ1-3; D call uncertain. V was pared by 0 bases and J by 2 bases, with 6 bases between. Per germline, CDR1 SGHRS and CDR2 YFSETQ. The CDR3 is made up of 14 amino acids. The CDR3 nucleotides read TGCGCCAGCAGCTTGGGTAATGCTGGAAACACCATATATTTT. It specifies CASSLGNAGNTIYF.

V usage is TRBV4-1 and J usage is TRBJ2-7; 16 bases match TRBD2. V gave up 4 bases and J gave up 5 bases; unmatched junction bases: 5. Germline loops: CDR1 MGHRA, CDR2 YSYEKL. The CDR3 consists of 16 residues. The CDR3 sequence: CASSRGTSGRANEQYF. CDR3 nucleotides: TGCGCCAGCAGCCGCGGGACTAGCGGGAGGGCGAACGAGCAGTACTTC.

The chain couples TRBV7-7 to TRBJ2-7; D possibly corresponds to TRBD2 (6 bases). CDR1 is SSHAT, CDR2 FNYEAQ, per germline (reference sequence). The ends were cut back, 5 bases at V and 2 bases at J, with 13 bases in the middle. The CDR3 contains 14 residues. The DNA of the CDR3 is TGTGCCAGCAGCGTGGGGGAGGACGCCTACGAGCAGTACTTC. Its protein is CASSVGEDAYEQYF.

The chain joins TRBV25-1 to TRBJ1-5, with 8 bases aligning to TRBD1. The V segment lost 6 bases and the J segment 6 bases; nucleotides outside the gene matches: 4. The CDR3 runs 13 residues. From germline, CDR1 is MGHDK and CDR2 SYGVNS. CDR3 loop: CASSGQGLQPQHF. Here the CDR3 DNA reads TGTGCCAGCAGCGGACAGGGACTTCAGCCCCAGCATTTT.